This T cell receptor (beta chain) was retrieved from a study of shared clonotypes between healthy human individuals. Across the study: CD4 naive cells filled three plates per donor, CD4 memory three, CD8 naive two and CD8 memory one.

Study-wide points: In having few donors, the study represented limited genetic and exposure-history diversity. A handful of donors had around 5.2% of their naive CD4 clonotypes in common.

Details on this clone: The antigen is undetermined.

Using immunoSEQ multiplex PCR, the repertoire was profiled, and TCRdb retains in-frame clones only, with some absent. The sample yields 1.5 million to 2.5 million clones, about 95% seen once. The CDR3 extends over 15 amino acids. Between the trimmed V and J ends, which lost 3 bases and 3 bases, there was a span of 13 bases. Per germline, CDR1 SGHKS and CDR2 YYEKEE (reference sequence). Positively selected for CCR7, the CD45RO-negative cells used as naive CD8 cells excluded terminally differentiated effector memory CD45RA+ cells. This clonotype was obtained from a man younger than 35 in good health. Sequenced material: naive CD8+ T cells sorted from blood. The chain has TRBV5-5 and TRBJ1-5; the D is unclear. The CDR3 DNA reads as TGTGCCAGCAGCTGGGTGGTAGGTGTCAATCAGCCCCAGCATTTT. Translating gives CASSWVVGVNQPQHF.